One T cell receptor beta chain is described in this entry. No antigen is known for it. Base qualities are not at hand, and no much larger clone is one base apart. This sample was taken from a study of shared clonotypes between healthy human individuals (dated by TCRdb to the early 2020s). With respect to the entire study: A couple of women and three men aged 18 to 49 years were included in the cohort. For each donor, CD4 naive and CD4 memory were each given three plates, CD8 naive was given two plates, and CD8 memory was given one plate. The study deeply sequenced blood TCR repertoires of about five healthy adults to estimate repertoire size and the extent of clonotype sharing between individuals. Different laboratories and diverse techniques were used to prepare libraries and sequence TCR repertoires, to increase sequencing depth and limit assay-specific biases. Each donor's leukapheresis produced roughly between roughly 0.94 and 9.5 billion PBMCs.

TCR CDR3 regions were amplified from genomic DNA by multiplex PCR using the deep immunoSEQ assay. Extracted genomic DNA from each cell subset was spread evenly across all wells of several immunoSEQ 96-well plates, with each plate serving as a replicate. Each replicate PCR for sorted subsets received 200 ng genomic DNA, equal to about 30,000 T cell genomes. Purified libraries were measured with a Qubit 3.0 fluorometer, size-checked on a Bioanalyzer 2100, and measured again with the KAPA Library Quantification kit. A separate single-read 150-cycle Illumina NextSeq 550 flow cell was used to sequence each immunoSEQ 96-well plate. On the authors' methods: The immunoSEQ output contained only junctional sequences without quality scores, so filtering could not match that applied to full-length reads. Sequences were annotated with PyIR, a Python wrapper for IgBLAST v1.9, using IMGT germline references to assign V/J genes and CDR3. Reads were filtered out if the reads had weak V/J assignments (E-value above 1e-6), no CDR3, stop codons, out-of-frame junctions, or ambiguous translated residues. A V3J clonotype was defined by an identical inferred V gene, J gene, and CDR3 amino acid sequence. The percentage overlap between two repertoires was calculated by dividing the number of shared unique clonotypes by the size of the smaller repertoire. Richness of each repertoire was evaluated using RTK rarefaction, the Chao1 estimator, and Recon v2.1 estimates of unobserved clonotypes. Generation probabilities were computed with OLGA for all TCRbeta clonotypes obtained by the gDNA method from several donors. What TCRdb holds here is the immuneACCESS table cut down to in-frame rearrangements. Part of the clones is not present; checked against another copy, under half of the missing clones reflect an unresolved V gene, and the others are unexplained. D and trimming come from the DNA, and the V and J calls and clone size come from that table. The sample contains some 700,000 clones, about 90% of them found a single time. The ten largest clonotypes hold 30% to 35% of the sample.

Healthy HIV-negative adults with no recently reported acute infections or vaccinations were included as donors. Every donor was a Caucasian adult residing in Nashville, Tennessee, USA. CD8 memory samples were composed of magnetically selected CD45RO+ cells combined with CCR7-negative CD45RA+ effector memory (TemRA) cells. Blood was collected by leukapheresis, and PBMCs were isolated by Ficoll-Histopaque density gradient centrifugation and then cryopreserved in liquid nitrogen vapor phase. Analytical flow cytometry was used to check the purity and quantity of every magnetically sorted T cell population. Genomic DNA was isolated from every sorted fraction and measured by UV absorbance on a Nanodrop 2000c. What the study reported, not specific to this receptor: Compared with non-shared clonotypes, the clonotypes found in all four sorted-subset donors had higher generation probabilities. Only blood was sampled, and tissue TCR repertoires likely differ from those in blood. Even with the large sequencing depth, rarefaction of the sorted-subset datasets indicated that sequencing was incomplete. Naive subsets generally had larger estimated clonotype richness than memory subsets. Sharing across several donors was observed for about 4.8% of naive CD4, 3.5% of naive CD8, about 2.3% of memory CD4, and approximately 0.41% of memory CD8 clonotypes. Because the study included only a small number of donors, the genetic and exposure-history diversity represented was limited. Pairwise subsampling led to the expectation that sequencing depth would affect the degree of clonotype sharing among donors.

The CDR3 covers 16 residues, taking in both the cysteine and the phenylalanine. Just CDR3 DNA is preserved here, 48 bases in frame from base 1. The germline V gene specifies LGHNT as CDR1 and FRNRAP as CDR2. At the junction V is shortened by 1 base and J by 5 bases; bases outside the gene matches: 5. The sequenced material came from memory CD8+ T cells from PBMCs. The sample's cell subset or site label is to be understood as: CD45RO+ cells pooled with CCR7-negative TemRA cells. This chain is built from TRBV12-5 and TRBJ2-3, with 11 bases aligning to TRBD1. This clonotype was sampled from a man between 18 and 35 years old in good health. Some clones in this sample may be carry-over from other donors' samples. The base sequence is TGTGCTAGTGGTTTGGACCCGGGACAGGGGGGAGATACGCAGTATTTT. Translated, it reads CASGLDPGQGGDTQYF.